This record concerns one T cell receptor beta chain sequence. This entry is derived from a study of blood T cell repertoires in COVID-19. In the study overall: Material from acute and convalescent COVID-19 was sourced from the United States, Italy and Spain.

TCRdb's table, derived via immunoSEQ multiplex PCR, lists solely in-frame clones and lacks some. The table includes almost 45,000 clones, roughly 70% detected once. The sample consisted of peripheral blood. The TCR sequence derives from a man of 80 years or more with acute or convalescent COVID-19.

The CDR3 DNA is TGTGCCAGCAGCTTCGGCGGATCCCAAGAGACCCAGTACTTC. It encodes CASSFGGSQETQYF. This chain links TRBV5-4 with TRBJ2-5; D is undetermined. Germline CDR1 is SGHNT and CDR2 is YYREEE (reference sequence). Trimming took off 2 bases at V and 1 base at J, with 9 bases between the two ends. CDR3 length: 14 amino acids.